This record concerns one TCR beta chain sequence. The entry originates in a study of tumor-infiltrating lymphocytes in oesophageal squamous cell carcinoma. TCRdb reprocessed the PCR reads via MiXCR and lists one record per CDR3 protein. The data contain around 12,000 distinct CDR3 sequences, just under 55% of them singletons. What was sequenced was esophageal tumor tissue. This receptor was obtained from a female donor with esophageal squamous cell carcinoma.

The chain's CDR3 is CASSLRDRGHNEQFF. The CDR3 DNA follows: TGTGCCAGCAGCTTAAGGGACAGGGGCCACAATGAGCAGTTCTTC. The chain links TRBV7-9 to TRBJ2-1; 10 bases map to TRBD1. The CDR3 runs 15 residues. J was trimmed by 5 bases and V by 2 bases; bases with no gene match: 3. CDR1 and CDR2 from the germline V gene are SEHNR and FQNEAQ (reference sequence).